This record concerns one T cell receptor (beta chain) sequence. Additional DNA sequences in this sample encode the identical CDR3. In the PCR, 60 Vbeta and 13 Jbeta primers were used. Only in-frame clones appear in the TCRdb table, and some are missing; sequencing was by immunoSEQ multiplex PCR. The table lists roughly 130,000 clones, about 72% of them singletons. The source of the sample is a study of cytomegalovirus exposure and HLA in healthy donors. CDR1 and CDR2 from the germline V gene are SGHRS and YFSETQ. Germline trimming cut 3 bases from V and 3 bases from J; bases unmatched to any gene: 7. The length of the CDR3 is 16 residues.

The sample consisted of PBMCs. V is TRBV5-1 and J is TRBJ2-3; TRBD1 aligns across 10 bases. This sequence originates from a young man in good health and CMV-seropositive. The CDR3 here is CASSSRTGGKTDTQYF. The CDR3 bases are TGCGCCAGCAGCTCCCGGACAGGGGGGAAAACAGATACGCAGTATTTT. The full variable domain, rest sourced from reference TRBV5-1 and TRBJ2-3, is KAGVTQTPRYLIKTRGQQVTLSCSPISGHRSVSWYQQTPGQGLQFLFEYFSETQRNKGNFPGRFSGRQFSNSRSEMNVSTLELGDSALYLCASSSRTGGKTDTQYFGPGTRLTVL.